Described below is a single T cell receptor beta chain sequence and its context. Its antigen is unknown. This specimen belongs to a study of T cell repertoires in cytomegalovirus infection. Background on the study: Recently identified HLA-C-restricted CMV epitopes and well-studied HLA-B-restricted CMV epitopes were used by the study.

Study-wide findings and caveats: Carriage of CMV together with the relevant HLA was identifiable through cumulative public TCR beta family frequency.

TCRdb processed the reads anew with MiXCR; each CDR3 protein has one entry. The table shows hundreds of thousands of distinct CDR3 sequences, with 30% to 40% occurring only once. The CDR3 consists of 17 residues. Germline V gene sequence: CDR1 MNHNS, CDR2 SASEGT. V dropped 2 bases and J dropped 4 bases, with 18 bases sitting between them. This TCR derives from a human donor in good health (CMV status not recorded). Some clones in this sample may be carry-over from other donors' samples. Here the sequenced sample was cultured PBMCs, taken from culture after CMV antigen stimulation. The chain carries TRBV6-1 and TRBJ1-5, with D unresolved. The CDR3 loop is CASSEWVGRQINQPQHF. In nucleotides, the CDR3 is TGTGCCAGCAGTGAATGGGTTGGTAGGCAGATTAATCAGCCCCAGCATTTT.